Listed here are 3 T cell receptor beta chains from one sample, sequenced in a study of graft-versus-host responses after intestinal transplantation. Libraries were prepared by immunoSEQ multiplex PCR; TCRdb keeps only in-frame clonotypes and omits some of them. The table shows 90,000 to 150,000 clones, with over 80% occurring only once. Which antigens these TCRs recognize remains unknown. The source was unstimulated CD4+ T cells sorted from spleen or lymph node cells, collected before intestinal transplant. The receptors were sampled from a human donor who received an intestinal transplant.

The J gene is TRBJ2-7, the V gene TRBV6-5; 8 bases fit TRBD1. V shed 0 bases, J shed 5 bases, and the junction held 3 bases outside the gene matches. Germline CDR1 is MNHEY and CDR2 is SVGAGI. The CDR3 runs 14 residues. The CDR3 is CASSYSGQGNEQYF. The CDR3 DNA sequence: TGTGCCAGCAGTTACTCAGGACAGGGAAACGAGCAGTACTTC.

The genes are TRBV15 and TRBJ2-2, with unresolved D. CDR3 length: 14 amino acids. From germline, CDR1 is LNHNV and CDR2 YYDKDF (reference sequence). V was pared by 0 bases and J by 1 base, with 3 bases between. CDR3 amino acids: CATSRDLNTGELFF. As DNA, the CDR3 is TGTGCCACCAGCAGAGACCTGAACACCGGGGAGCTGTTTTTT.

The chain joins TRBV7-3 to TRBJ2-1, with D perhaps TRBD1 or TRBD2 (5 bases each). Germline V CDR1 and CDR2: SGHTA, FQGTGA. V lost 4 bases, J lost 3 bases, and 16 bases lay in between. The CDR3 contains 16 residues. The CDR3 spells CASSSNGAQLYNEQFF. For the CDR3, the DNA is TGTGCCAGCAGCTCCAACGGGGCACAACTCTACAATGAGCAGTTCTTC.